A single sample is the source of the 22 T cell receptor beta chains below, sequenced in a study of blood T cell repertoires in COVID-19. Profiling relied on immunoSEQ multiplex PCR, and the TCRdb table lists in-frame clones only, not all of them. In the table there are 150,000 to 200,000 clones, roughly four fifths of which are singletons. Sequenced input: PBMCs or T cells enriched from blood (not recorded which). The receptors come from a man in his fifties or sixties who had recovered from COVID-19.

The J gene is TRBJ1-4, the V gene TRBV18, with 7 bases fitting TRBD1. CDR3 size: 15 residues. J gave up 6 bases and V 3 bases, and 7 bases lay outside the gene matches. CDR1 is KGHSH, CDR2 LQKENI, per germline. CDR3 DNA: TGTGCCAGCTCACCTACCAGCAGGGGGGATGAAAAACTGTTTTTT. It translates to CASSPTSRGDEKLFF.

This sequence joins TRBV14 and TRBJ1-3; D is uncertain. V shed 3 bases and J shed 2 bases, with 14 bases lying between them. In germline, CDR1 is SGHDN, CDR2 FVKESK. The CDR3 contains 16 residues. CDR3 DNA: TGTGCCAGCAGCCATAGAACCCGGGTCACTGGAAACACCATATATTTT. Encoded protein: CASSHRTRVTGNTIYF.

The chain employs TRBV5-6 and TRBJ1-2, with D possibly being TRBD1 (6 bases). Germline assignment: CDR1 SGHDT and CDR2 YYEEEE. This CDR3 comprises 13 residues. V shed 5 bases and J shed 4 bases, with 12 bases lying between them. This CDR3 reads CASRPLGGYGYTF. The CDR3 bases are TGTGCCAGCAGACCTCTAGGGGGCTATGGCTACACCTTC. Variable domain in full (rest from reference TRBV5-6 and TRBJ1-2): DAGVTQSPTHLIKTRGQQVTLRCSPKSGHDTVSWYQQALGQGPQFIFQYYEEEERQRGNFPDRFSGHQFPNYSSELNVNALLLGDSALYLCASRPLGGYGYTFGSGTRLTVV.

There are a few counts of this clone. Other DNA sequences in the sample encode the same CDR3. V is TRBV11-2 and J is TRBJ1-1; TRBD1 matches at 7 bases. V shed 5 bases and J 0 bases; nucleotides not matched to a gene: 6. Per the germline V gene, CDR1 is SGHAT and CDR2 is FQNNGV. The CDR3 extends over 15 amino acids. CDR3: CASSARQGLNTEAFF. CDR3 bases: TGTGCCAGCAGCGCCCGACAGGGTTTGAACACTGAAGCTTTCTTT.

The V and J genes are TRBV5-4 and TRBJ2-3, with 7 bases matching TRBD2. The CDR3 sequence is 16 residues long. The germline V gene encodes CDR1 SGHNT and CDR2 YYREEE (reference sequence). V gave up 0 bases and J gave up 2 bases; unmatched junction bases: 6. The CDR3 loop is CASSLGGGYFTDTQYF. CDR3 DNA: TGTGCCAGCAGCTTGGGCGGGGGATACTTCACAGATACGCAGTATTTT.

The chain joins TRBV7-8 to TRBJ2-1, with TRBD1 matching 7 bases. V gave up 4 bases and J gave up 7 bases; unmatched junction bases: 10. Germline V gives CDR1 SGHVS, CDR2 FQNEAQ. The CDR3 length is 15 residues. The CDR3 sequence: CASSSIALQGNEQFF. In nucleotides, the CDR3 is TGTGCCAGCAGCTCAATAGCTTTACAGGGGAATGAGCAGTTCTTC.

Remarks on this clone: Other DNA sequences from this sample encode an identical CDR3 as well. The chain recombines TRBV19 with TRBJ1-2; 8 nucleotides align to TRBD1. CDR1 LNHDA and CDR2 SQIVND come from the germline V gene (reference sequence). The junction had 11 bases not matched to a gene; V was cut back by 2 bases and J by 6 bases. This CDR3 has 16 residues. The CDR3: CASSINRPGQGNGYTF. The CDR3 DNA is TGTGCCAGTAGTATAAATCGCCCTGGACAGGGAAATGGCTACACCTTC.

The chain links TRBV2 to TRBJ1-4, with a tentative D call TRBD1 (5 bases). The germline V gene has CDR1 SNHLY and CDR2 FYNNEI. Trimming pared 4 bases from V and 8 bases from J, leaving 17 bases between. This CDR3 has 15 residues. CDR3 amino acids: CASSGSGPRKEKLFF. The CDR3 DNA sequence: TGTGCCAGCAGTGGTTCAGGGCCCCGAAAGGAAAAACTGTTTTTT.

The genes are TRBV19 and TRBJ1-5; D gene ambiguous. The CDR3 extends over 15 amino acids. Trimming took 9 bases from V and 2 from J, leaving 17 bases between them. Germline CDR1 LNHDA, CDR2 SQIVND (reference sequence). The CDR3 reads CASALLNGGNQPQHF. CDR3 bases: TGTGCCAGCGCCCTCCTTAACGGAGGCAATCAGCCCCAGCATTTT.

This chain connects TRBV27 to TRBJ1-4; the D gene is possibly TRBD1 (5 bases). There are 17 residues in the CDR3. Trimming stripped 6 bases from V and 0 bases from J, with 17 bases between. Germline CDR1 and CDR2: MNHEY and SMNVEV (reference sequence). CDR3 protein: CASSRLPGLATNEKLFF. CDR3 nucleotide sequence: TGTGCCAGCAGCCGGCTCCCGGGACTTGCAACTAATGAAAAACTGTTTTTT.

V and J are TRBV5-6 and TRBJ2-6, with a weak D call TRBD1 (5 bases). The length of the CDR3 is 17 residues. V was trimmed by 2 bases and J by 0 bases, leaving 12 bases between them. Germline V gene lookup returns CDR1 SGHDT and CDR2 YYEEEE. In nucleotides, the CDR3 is TGTGCCAGCAGCTTAGCTTCAGGGTTCTCTGGGGCCAACGTCCTGACTTTC. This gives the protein CASSLASGFSGANVLTF. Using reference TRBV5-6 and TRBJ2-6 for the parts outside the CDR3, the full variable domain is DAGVTQSPTHLIKTRGQQVTLRCSPKSGHDTVSWYQQALGQGPQFIFQYYEEEERQRGNFPDRFSGHQFPNYSSELNVNALLLGDSALYLCASSLASGFSGANVLTFGAGSRLTVL.

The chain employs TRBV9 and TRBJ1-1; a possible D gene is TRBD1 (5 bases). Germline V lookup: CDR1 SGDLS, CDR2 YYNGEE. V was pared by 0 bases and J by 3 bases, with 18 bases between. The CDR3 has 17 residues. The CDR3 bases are TGTGCCAGCAGCGTAGTCGGAACTATTGGGGCATACACTGAAGCTTTCTTT. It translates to CASSVVGTIGAYTEAFF.

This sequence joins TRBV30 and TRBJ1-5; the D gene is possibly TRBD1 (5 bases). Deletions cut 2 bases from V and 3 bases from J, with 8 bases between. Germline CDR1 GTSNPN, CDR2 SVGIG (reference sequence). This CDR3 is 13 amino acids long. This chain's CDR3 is CAWSLGPNQPQHF. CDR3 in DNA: TGTGCCTGGAGTCTGGGGCCCAATCAGCCCCAGCATTTT.

The CDR3 loop reads CASRPEQGMNTEAFF. The CDR3 bases are TGTGCCAGCAGGCCCGAACAGGGTATGAACACTGAAGCTTTCTTT. The chain joins TRBV6-4 to TRBJ1-1; a possible D gene is TRBD1 (6 bases). Trimming took 6 bases from V and 0 from J, leaving 14 bases between them. Germline V CDR1 and CDR2: MRHNA, SNTAGT. The CDR3 loop spans 15 amino acids.

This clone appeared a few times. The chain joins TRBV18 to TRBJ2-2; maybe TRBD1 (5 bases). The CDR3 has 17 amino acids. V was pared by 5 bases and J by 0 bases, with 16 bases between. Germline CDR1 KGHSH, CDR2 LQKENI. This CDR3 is CASSSRQTSSNTGELFF. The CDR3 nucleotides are TGTGCCAGCTCAAGCCGACAGACCAGTTCGAACACCGGGGAGCTGTTTTTT.

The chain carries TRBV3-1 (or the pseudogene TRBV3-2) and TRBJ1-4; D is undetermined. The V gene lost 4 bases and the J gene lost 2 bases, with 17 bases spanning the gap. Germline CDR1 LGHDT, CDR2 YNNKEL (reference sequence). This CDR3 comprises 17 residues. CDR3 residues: CASSLARSRATNEKLFF. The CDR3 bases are TGTGCCAGCAGCCTTGCAAGGAGCCGCGCGACTAATGAAAAACTGTTTTTT.

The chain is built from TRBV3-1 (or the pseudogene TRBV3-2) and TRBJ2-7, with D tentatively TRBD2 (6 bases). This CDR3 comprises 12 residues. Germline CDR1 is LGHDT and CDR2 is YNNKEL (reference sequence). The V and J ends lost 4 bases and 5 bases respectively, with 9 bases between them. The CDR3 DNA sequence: TGTGCCAGCAGCCGCGGAGGGAACGAGCAGTACTTC. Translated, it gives CASSRGGNEQYF.

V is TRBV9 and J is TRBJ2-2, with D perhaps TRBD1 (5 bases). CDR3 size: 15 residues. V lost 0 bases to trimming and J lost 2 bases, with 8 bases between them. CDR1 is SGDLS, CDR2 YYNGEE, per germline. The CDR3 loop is CASSVAGSNTGELFF. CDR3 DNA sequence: TGTGCCAGCAGCGTAGCAGGGTCAAACACCGGGGAGCTGTTTTTT.

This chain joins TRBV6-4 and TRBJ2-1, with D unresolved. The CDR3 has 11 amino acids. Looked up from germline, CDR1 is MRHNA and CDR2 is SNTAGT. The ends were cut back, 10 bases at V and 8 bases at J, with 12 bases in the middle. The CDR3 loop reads CATRSSHEQFF. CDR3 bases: TGTGCCACCCGTAGTAGCCATGAGCAGTTCTTC.

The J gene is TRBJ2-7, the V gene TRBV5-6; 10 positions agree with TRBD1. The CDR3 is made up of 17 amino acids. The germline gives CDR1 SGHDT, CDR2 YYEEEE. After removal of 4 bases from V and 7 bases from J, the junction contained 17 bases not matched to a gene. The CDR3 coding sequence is TGTGCCAGCAGCCTGAAGGCCGAGACAGGGGGCTCTGGGGAGCAGTACTTC. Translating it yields CASSLKAETGGSGEQYF.

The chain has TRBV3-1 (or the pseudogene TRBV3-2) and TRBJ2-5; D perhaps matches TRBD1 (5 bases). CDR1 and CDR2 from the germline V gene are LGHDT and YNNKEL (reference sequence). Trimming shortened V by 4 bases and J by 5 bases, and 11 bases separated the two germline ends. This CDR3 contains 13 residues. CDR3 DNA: TGTGCCAGCAGCCCTCTGGGGCGTGAGACCCAGTACTTC. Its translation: CASSPLGRETQYF.

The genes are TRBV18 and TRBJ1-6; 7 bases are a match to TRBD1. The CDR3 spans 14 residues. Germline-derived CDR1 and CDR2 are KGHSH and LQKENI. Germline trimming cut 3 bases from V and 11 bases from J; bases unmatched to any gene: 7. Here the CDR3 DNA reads TGTGCCAGCTCACCTGGCAGGGGGAGCACACCCCTCCACTTT. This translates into CASSPGRGSTPLHF.